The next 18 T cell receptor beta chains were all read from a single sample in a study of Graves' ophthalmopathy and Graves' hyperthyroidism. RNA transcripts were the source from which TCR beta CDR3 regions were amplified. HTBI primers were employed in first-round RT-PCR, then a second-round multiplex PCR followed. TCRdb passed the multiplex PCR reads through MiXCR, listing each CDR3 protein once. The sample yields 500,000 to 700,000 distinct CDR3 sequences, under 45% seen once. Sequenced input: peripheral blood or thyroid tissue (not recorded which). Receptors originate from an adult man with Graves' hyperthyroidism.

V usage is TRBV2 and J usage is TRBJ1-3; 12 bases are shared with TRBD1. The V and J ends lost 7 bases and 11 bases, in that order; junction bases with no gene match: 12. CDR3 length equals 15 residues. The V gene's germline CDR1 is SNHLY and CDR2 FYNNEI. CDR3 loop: CASTGGTGGSGAIYF. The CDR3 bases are TGTGCCAGCACCGGGGGGACAGGGGGCTCTGGGGCCATATATTTT.

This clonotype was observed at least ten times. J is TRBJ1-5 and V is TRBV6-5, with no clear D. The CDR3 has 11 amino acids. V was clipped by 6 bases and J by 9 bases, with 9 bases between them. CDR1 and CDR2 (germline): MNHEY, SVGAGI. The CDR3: CASSPLPPQHF. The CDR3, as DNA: TGTGCCAGCAGCCCGTTACCGCCCCAGCATTTT.

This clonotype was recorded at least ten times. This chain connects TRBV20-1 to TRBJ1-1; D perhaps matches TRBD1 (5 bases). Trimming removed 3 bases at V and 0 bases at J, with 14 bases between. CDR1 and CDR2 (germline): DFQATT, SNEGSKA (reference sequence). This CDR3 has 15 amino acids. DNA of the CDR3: TGCAGTGCTAGTGACAGCCTTAACATGAACACTGAAGCTTTCTTT. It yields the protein CSASDSLNMNTEAFF.

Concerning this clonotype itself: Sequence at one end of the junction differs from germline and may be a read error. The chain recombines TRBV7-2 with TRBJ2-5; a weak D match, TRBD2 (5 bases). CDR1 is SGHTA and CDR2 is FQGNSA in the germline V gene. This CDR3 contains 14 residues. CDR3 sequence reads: CASSLASAQEAQYF. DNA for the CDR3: TGTGCCAGCAGCTTAGCTAGCGCCCAAGAGGCCCAGTACTTC.

The CDR3 DNA sequence: TGCAGCGTTGGGGGACAGGGGTCTCCCTACGAGCAGTACTTC. This codes for CSVGGQGSPYEQYF. The chain employs TRBV29-1 and TRBJ2-7; 10 bases match TRBD1. Germline CDR1 reads SQVTM; CDR2 reads ANQGSEA. The CDR3 extends over 14 amino acids. The trim removed 4 bases at V and 2 bases at J, leaving 5 bases unmatched.

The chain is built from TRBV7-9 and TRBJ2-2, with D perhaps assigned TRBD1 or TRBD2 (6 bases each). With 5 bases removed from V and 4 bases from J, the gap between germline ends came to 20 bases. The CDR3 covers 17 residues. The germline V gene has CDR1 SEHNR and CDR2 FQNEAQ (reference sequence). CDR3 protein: CASSPEGVAFLTGELFF. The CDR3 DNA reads TGTGCCAGCAGCCCGGAGGGGGTAGCCTTTCTCACCGGGGAGCTGTTTTTT.

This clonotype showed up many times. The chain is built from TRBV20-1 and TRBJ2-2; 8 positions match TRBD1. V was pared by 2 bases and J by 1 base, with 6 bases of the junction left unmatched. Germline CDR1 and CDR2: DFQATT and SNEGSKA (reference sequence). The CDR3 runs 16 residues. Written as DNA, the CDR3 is TGCAGTGCTAGACTGCACAGGGGGTTGAACACCGGGGAGCTGTTTTTT. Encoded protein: CSARLHRGLNTGELFF.

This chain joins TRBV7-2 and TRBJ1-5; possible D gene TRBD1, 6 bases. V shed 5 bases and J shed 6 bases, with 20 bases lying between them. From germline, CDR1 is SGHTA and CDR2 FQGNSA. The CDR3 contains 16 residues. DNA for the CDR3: TGTGCCAGCAGCCAAACTCACAGGGTCGGGGGTCAGCCCCAGCATTTT. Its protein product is CASSQTHRVGGQPQHF. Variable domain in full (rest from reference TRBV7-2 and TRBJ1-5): GAGVSQSPSNKVTEKGKDVELRCDPISGHTALYWYRQSLGQGLEFLIYFQGNSAPDKSGLPSDRFSAERTGGSVSTLTIQRTQQEDSAVYLCASSQTHRVGGQPQHFGDGTRLSIL.

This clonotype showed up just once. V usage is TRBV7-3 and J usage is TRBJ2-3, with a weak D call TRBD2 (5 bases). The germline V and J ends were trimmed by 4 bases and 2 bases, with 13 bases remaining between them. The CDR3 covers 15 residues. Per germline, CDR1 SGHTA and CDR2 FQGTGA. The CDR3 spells CASSWTGLNTDTQYF. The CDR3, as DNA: TGTGCCAGCAGCTGGACGGGATTAAACACAGATACGCAGTATTTT.

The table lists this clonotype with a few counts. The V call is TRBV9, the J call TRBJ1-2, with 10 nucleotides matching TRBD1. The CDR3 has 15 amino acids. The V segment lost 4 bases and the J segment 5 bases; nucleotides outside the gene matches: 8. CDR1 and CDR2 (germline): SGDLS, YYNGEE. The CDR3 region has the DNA TGTGCCAGCAGCCAAGATTGGACAGGGGGTTATGGCTACACCTTC. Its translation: CASSQDWTGGYGYTF. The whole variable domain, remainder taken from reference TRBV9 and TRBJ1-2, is DSGVTQTPKHLITATGQRVTLRCSPRSGDLSVYWYQQSLDQGLQFLIQYYNGEERAKGNILERFSAQQFPDLHSELNLSSLELGDSALYFCASSQDWTGGYGYTFGSGTRLTVV.

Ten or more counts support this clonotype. DNA for the CDR3: TGTGCCAGCAGCTGGACAGGGGCCGGCGGGGAGCTGTTTTTT. This gives the protein CASSWTGAGGELFF. The chain recombines TRBV5-6 with TRBJ2-2; 9 positions agree with TRBD1. Germline CDR1 reads SGHDT; CDR2 reads YYEEEE. The CDR3 runs to 14 residues. Trimming removed 3 bases from V and 7 bases from J; junction bases left unmatched: 4.

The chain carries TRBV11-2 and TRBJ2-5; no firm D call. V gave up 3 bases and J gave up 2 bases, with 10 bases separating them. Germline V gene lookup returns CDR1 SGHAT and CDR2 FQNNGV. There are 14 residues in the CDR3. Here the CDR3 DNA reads TGTGCCAGCAGCTTTGGGTCCGGGCAAGAGACCCAGTACTTC. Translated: CASSFGSGQETQYF.

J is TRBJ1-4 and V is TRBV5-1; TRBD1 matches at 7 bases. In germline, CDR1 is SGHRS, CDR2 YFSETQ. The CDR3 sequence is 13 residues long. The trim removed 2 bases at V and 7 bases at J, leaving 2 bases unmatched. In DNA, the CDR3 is TGCGCCAGCAGCTTAAACAGGGGTGAAAAACTGTTTTTT. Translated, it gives CASSLNRGEKLFF. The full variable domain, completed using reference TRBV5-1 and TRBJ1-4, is KAGVTQTPRYLIKTRGQQVTLSCSPISGHRSVSWYQQTPGQGLQFLFEYFSETQRNKGNFPGRFSGRQFSNSRSEMNVSTLELGDSALYLCASSLNRGEKLFFGSGTQLSVL.

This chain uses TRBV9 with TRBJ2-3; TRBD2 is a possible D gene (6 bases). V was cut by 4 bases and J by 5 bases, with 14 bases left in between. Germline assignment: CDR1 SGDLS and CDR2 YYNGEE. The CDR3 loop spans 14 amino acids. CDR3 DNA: TGTGCCAGCAGCCCCTGGGCTAGCGAAGATACGCAGTATTTT. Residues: CASSPWASEDTQYF.

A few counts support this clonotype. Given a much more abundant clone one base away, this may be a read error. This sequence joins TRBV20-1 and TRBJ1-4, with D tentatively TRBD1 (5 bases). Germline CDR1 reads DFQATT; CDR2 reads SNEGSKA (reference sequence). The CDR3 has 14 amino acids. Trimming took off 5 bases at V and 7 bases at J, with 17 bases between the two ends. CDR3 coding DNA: TGCAGTGCTCCTACGACAAGGGGCTTTGAAAAACTGTTTTTT. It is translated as CSAPTTRGFEKLFF.

The CDR3 loop reads CASSRGTPSAGGYTF. The CDR3 DNA sequence: TGTGCCAGCAGCCGAGGGACTCCCTCGGCAGGCGGCTACACCTTC. The V call is TRBV7-6, the J call TRBJ1-2; D may be TRBD1 (5 bases). CDR3 length: 15 amino acids. Trimming shortened V by 5 bases and J by 8 bases, and 21 bases separated the two germline ends. Germline-derived CDR1 and CDR2 are SGHVS and FNYEAQ.

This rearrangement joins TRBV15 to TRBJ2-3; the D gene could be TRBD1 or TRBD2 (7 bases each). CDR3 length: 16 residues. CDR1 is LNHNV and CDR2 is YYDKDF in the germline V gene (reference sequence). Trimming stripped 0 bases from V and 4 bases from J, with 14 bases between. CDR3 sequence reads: CATSRDQGGGADTQYF. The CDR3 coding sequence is TGTGCCACCAGCAGAGACCAGGGAGGGGGCGCAGATACGCAGTATTTT.

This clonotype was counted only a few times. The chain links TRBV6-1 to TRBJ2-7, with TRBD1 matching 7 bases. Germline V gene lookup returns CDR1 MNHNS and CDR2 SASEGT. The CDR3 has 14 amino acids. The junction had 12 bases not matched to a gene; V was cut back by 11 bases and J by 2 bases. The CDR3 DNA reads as TGTGCCGCTGAAGAACAGGGGACCGCCTACGAGCAGTACTTC. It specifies CAAEEQGTAYEQYF.